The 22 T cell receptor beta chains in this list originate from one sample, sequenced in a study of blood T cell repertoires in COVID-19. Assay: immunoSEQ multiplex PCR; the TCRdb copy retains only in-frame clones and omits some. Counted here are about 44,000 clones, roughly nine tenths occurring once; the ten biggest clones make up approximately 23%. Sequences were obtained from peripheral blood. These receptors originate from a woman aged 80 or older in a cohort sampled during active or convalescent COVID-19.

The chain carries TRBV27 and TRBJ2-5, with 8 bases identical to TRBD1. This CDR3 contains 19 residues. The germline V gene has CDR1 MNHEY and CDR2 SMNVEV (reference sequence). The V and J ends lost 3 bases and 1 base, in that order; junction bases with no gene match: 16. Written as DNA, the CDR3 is TGTGCCAGCAGTTTCCTCCCCCCCGGCGGGCAGGGGGCCCAAGAGACCCAGTACTTC. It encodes CASSFLPPGGQGAQETQYF.

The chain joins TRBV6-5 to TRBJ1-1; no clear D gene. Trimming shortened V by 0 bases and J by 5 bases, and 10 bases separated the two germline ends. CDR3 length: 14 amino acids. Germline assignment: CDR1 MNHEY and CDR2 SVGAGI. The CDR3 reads CASSYSKRRTEAFF. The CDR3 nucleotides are TGTGCCAGCAGTTACTCTAAAAGGAGGACTGAAGCTTTCTTT.

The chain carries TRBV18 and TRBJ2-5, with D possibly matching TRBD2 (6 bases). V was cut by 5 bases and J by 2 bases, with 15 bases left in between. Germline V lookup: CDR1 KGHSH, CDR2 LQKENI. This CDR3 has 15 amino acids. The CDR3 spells CASSVDLAHQETQYF. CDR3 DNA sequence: TGTGCCAGCTCAGTGGATCTAGCGCATCAAGAGACCCAGTACTTC.

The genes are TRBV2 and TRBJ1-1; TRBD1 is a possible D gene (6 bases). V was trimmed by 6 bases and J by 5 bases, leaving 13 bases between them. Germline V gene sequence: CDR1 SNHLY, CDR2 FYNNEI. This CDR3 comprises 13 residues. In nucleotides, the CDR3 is TGTGCCAGCAGACAACAGGGTGGGACTGAAGCTTTCTTT. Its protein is CASRQQGGTEAFF.

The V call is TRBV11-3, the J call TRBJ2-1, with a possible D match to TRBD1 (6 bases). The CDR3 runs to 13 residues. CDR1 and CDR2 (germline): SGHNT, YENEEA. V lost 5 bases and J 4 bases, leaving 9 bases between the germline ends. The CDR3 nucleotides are TGTGCCAGCAGCCAAAGGGGGTACAATGAGCAGTTCTTC. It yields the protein CASSQRGYNEQFF.

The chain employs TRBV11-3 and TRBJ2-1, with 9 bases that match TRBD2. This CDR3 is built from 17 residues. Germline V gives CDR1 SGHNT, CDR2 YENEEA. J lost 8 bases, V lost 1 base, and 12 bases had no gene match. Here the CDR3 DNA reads TGTGCCAGCAGCTTAGCAAGTAGCGGGAGTGTCGCATATGAGCAGTTCTTC. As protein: CASSLASSGSVAYEQFF.

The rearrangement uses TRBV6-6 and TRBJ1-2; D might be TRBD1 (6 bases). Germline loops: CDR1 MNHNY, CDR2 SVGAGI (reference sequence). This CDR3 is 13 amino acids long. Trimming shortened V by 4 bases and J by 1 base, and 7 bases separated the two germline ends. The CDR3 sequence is CASSLGGNYGYTF. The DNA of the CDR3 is TGTGCCAGCAGTTTAGGGGGTAACTATGGCTACACCTTC.

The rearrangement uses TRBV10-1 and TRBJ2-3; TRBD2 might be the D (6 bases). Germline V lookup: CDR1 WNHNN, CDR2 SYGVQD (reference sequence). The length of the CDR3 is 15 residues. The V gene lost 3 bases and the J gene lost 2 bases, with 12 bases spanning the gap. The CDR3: CASSERGKDTDTQYF. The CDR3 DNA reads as TGCGCCAGCAGTGAACGGGGGAAAGACACAGATACGCAGTATTTT.

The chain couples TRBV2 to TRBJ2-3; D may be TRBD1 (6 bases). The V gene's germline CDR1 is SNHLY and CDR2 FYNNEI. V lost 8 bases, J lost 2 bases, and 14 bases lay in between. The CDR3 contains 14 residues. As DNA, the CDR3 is TGTGCCAGCGTCGGGACACTGCTCACAGATACGCAGTATTTT. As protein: CASVGTLLTDTQYF. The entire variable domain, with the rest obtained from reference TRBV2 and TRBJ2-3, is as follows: EPEVTQTPSHQVTQMGQEVILRCVPISNHLYFYWYRQILGQKVEFLVSFYNNEISEKSEIFDDQFSVERPDGSNFTLKIRSTKLEDSAMYFCASVGTLLTDTQYFGPGTRLTVL.

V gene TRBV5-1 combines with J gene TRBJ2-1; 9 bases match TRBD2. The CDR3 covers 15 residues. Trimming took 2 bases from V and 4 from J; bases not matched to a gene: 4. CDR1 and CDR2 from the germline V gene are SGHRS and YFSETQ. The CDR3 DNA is TGCGCCAGCAGCTTAGTAGCGGGAGTTTACAATGAGCAGTTCTTC. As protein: CASSLVAGVYNEQFF. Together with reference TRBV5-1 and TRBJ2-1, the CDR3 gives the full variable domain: KAGVTQTPRYLIKTRGQQVTLSCSPISGHRSVSWYQQTPGQGLQFLFEYFSETQRNKGNFPGRFSGRQFSNSRSEMNVSTLELGDSALYLCASSLVAGVYNEQFFGPGTRLTVL.

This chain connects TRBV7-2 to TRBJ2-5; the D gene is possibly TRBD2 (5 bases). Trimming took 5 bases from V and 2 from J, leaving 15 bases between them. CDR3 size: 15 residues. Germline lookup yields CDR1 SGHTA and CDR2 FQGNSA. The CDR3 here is CASSARPGIQETQYF. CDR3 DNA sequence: TGTGCCAGCAGCGCCCGTCCGGGGATTCAAGAGACCCAGTACTTC.

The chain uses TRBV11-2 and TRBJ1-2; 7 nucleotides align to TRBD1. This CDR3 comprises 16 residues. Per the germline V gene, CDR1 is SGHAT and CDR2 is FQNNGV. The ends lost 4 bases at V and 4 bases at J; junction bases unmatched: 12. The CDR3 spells CASSSTTGSFGYGYTF. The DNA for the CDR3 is TGTGCCAGCAGCTCGACGACAGGGTCGTTCGGCTATGGCTACACCTTC.

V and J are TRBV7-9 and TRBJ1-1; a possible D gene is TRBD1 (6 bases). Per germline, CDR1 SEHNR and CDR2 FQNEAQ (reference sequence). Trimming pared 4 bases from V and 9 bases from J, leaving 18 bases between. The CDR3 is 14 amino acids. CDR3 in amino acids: CASSSSGGVSKAFF. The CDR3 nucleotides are TGTGCCAGCAGCTCGAGTGGGGGCGTGTCCAAAGCTTTCTTT. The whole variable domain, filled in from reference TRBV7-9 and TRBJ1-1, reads DTGVSQNPRHKITKRGQNVTFRCDPISEHNRLYWYRQTLGQGPEFLTYFQNEAQLEKSRLLSDRFSAERPKGSFSTLEIQRTEQGDSAMYLCASSSSGGVSKAFFGQGTRLTVV.

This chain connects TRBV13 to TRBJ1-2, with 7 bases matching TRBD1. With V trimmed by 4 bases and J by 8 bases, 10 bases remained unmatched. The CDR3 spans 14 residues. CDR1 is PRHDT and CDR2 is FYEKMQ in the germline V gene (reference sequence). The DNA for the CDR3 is TGTGCCAGCAGCTCACTGAACAGGGGAAGCGGCTACACCTTC. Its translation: CASSSLNRGSGYTF.

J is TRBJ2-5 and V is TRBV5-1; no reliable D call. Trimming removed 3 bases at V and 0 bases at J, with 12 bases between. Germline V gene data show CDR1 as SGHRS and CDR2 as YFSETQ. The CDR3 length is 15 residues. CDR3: CASSSSPGDQETQYF. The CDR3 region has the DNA TGCGCCAGCAGCTCAAGCCCTGGAGACCAAGAGACCCAGTACTTC.

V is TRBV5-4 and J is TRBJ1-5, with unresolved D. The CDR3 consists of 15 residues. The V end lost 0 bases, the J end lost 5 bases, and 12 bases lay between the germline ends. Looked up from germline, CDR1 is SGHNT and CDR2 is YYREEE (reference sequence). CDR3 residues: CASSLGPSRDQPQHF. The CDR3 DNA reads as TGTGCCAGCAGCTTGGGACCCTCGCGGGATCAGCCCCAGCATTTT.

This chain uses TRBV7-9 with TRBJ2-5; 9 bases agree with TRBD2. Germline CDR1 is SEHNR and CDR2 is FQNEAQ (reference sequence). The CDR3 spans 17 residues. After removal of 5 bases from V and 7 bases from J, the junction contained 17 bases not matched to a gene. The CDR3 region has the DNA TGTGCCAGCAGCCCGATAGCGGGAGTAGTATCCGCGGGGACCCAGTACTTC. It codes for CASSPIAGVVSAGTQYF.

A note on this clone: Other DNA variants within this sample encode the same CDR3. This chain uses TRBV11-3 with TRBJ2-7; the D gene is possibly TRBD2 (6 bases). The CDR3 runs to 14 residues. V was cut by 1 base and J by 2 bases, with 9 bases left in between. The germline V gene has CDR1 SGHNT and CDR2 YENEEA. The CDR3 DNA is TGTGCCAGCAGCTTAGTGGCGGGGCCCTACGAGCAGTACTTC. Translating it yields CASSLVAGPYEQYF. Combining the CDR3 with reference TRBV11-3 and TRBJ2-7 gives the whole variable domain EAGVVQSPRYKIIEKKQPVAFWCNPISGHNTLYWYLQNLGQGPELLIRYENEEAVDDSQLPKDRFSAERLKGVDSTLKIQPAELGDSAVYLCASSLVAGPYEQYFGPGTRLTVT.

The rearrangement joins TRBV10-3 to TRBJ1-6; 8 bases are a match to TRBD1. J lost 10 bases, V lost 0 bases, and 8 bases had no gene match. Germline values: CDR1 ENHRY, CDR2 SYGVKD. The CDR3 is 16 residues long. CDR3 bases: TGTGCCATCAGTGAGTCTGGACAGGGCATCAACTCACCCCTCCACTTT. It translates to CAISESGQGINSPLHF.

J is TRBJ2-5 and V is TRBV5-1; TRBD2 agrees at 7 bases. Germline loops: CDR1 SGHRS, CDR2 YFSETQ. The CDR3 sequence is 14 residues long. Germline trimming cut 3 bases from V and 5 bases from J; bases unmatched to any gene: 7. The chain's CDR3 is CASSYLAGDETQYF. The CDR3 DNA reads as TGCGCCAGCAGCTATTTAGCGGGTGATGAGACCCAGTACTTC.

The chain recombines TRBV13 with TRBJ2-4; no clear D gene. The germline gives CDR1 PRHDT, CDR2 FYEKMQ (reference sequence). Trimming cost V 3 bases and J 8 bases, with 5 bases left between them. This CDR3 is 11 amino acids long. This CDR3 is CASSFNDIQYF. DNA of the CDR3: TGTGCCAGCAGCTTTAATGACATTCAGTACTTC.

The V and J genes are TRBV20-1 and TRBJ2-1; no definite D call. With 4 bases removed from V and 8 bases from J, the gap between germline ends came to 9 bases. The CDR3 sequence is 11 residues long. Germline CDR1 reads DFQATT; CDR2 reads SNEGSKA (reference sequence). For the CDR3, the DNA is TGCAGTGCTATGTCCCCTTATGAGCAGTTCTTC. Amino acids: CSAMSPYEQFF.